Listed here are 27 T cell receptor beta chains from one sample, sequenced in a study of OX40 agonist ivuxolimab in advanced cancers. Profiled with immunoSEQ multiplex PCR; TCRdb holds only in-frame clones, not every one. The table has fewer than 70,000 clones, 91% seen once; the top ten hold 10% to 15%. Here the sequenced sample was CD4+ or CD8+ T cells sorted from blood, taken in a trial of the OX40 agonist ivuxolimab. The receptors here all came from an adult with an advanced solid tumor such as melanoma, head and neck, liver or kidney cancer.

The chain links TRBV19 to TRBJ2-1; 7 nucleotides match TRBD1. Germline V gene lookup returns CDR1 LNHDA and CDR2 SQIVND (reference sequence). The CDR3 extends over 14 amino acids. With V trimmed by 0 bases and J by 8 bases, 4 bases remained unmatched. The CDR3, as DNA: TGTGCCAGTAGTATAGAGACAGGGCTGGATGAGCAGTTCTTC. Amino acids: CASSIETGLDEQFF.

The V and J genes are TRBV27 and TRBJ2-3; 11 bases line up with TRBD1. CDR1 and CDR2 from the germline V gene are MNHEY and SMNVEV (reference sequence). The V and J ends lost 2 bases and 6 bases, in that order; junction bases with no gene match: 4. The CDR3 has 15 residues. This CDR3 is CASSLGTGGKDTQYF. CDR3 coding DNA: TGTGCCAGCAGTTTAGGGACAGGGGGGAAGGATACGCAGTATTTT.

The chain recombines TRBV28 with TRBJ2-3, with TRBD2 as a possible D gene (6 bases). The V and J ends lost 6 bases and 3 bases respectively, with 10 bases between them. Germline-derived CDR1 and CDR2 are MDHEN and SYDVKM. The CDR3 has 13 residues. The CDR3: CASRLAETDTQYF. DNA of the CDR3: TGTGCCAGCAGACTAGCAGAAACAGATACGCAGTATTTT.

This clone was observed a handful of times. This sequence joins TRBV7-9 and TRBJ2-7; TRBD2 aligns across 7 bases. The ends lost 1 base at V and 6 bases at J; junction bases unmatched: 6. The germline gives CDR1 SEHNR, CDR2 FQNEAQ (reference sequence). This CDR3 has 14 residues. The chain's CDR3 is CASSLGREYPEQYF. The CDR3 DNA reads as TGTGCCAGCAGCTTAGGGCGGGAGTACCCCGAGCAGTACTTC. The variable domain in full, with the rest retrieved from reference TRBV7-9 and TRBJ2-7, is DTGVSQNPRHKITKRGQNVTFRCDPISEHNRLYWYRQTLGQGPEFLTYFQNEAQLEKSRLLSDRFSAERPKGSFSTLEIQRTEQGDSAMYLCASSLGREYPEQYFGPGTRLTVT.

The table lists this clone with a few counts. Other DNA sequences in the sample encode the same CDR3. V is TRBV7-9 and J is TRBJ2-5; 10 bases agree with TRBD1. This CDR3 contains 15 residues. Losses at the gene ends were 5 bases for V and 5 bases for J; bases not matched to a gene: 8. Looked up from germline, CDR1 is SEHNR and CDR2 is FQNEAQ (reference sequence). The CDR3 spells CASSLRQGARETQYF. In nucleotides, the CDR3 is TGTGCCAGCAGCCTGAGACAGGGGGCGCGGGAGACCCAGTACTTC.

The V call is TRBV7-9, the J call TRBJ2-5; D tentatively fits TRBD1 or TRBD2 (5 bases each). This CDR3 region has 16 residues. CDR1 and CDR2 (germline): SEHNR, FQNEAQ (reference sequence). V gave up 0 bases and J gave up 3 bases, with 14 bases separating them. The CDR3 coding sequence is TGTGCCAGCAGCTTAGCGGGGCGTCAAGCGGAAGAGACCCAGTACTTC. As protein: CASSLAGRQAEETQYF.

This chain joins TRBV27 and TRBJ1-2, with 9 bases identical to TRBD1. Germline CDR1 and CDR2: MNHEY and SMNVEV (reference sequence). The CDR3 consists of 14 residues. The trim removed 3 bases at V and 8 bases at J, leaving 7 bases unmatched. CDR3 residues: CASSFRDRVGGYTF. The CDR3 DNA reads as TGTGCCAGCAGTTTCCGGGACAGGGTTGGAGGCTACACCTTC.

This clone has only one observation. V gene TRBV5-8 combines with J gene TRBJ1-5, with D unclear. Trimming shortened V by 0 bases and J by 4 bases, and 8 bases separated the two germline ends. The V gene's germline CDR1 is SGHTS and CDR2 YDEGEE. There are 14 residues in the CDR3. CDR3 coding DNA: TGTGCCAGCAGCTTGGTTGCATGGAATCAGCCCCAGCATTTT. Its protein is CASSLVAWNQPQHF.

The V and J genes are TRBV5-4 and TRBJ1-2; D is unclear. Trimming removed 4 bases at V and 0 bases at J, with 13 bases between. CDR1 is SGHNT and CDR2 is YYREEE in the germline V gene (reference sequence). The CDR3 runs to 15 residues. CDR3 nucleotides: TGTGCCAGCAGCGAAAGAGGAGTCTCTAACTATGGCTACACCTTC. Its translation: CASSERGVSNYGYTF.

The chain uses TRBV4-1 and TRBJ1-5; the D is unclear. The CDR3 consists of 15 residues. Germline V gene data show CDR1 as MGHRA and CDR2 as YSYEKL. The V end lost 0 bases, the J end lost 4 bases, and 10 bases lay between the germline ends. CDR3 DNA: TGCGCCAGCAGCCAAGATCGGGGTTGGAATCAGCCCCAGCATTTT. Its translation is CASSQDRGWNQPQHF.

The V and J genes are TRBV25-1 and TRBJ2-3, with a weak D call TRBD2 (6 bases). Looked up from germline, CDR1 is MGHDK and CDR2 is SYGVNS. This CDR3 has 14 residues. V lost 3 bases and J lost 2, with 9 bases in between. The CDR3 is CASSDGGITDTQYF. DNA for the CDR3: TGTGCCAGCAGTGATGGGGGGATCACAGATACGCAGTATTTT.

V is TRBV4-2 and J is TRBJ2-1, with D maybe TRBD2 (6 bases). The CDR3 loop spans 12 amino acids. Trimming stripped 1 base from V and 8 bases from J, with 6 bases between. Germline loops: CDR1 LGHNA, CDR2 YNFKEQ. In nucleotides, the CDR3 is TGTGCCAGCAGCCAAGCTAGCGATGAGCAGTTCTTC. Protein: CASSQASDEQFF.

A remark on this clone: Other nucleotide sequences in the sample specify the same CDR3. This chain's CDR3 is CATGQGDNEQFF. CDR3 DNA sequence: TGTGCCACCGGACAGGGCGACAATGAGCAGTTCTTC. This chain connects TRBV6-4 to TRBJ2-1, with 8 bases lining up with TRBD1. Germline V gene data show CDR1 as MRHNA and CDR2 as SNTAGT. CDR3 length: 12 residues. The V and J ends lost 10 bases and 5 bases, in that order; junction bases with no gene match: 4.

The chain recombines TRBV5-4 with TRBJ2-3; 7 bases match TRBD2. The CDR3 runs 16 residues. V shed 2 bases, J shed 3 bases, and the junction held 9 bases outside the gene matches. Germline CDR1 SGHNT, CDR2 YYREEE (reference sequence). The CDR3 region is CASSFGTSARTDTQYF. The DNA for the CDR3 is TGTGCCAGCAGCTTCGGTACTAGCGCGAGAACAGATACGCAGTATTTT.

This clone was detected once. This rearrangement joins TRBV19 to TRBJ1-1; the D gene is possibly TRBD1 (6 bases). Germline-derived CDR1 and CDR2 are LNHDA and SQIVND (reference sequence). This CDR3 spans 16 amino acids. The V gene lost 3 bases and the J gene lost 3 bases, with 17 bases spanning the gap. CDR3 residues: CASSMGRGGLDTEAFF. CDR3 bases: TGTGCCAGTAGTATGGGTAGGGGGGGCTTGGACACTGAAGCTTTCTTT.

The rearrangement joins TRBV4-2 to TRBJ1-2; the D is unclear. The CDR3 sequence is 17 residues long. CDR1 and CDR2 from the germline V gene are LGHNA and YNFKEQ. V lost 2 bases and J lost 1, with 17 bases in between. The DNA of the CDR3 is TGTGCCAGCAGCCAAATCCTACGCACCGAATTTAACTATGGCTACACCTTC. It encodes CASSQILRTEFNYGYTF.

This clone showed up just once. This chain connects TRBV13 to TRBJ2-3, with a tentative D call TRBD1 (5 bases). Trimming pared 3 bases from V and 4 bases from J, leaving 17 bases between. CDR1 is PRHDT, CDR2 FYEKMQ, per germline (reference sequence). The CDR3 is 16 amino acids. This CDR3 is CASSFSGGRVADTQYF. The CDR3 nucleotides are TGTGCCAGCAGCTTCTCCGGCGGCAGGGTGGCAGATACGCAGTATTTT.

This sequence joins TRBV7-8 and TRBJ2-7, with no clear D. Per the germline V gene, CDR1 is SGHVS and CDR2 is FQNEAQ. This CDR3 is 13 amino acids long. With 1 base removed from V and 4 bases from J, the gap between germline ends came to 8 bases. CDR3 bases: TGTGCCAGCAGCTTAGGGCTAGTATACGAGCAGTACTTC. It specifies CASSLGLVYEQYF. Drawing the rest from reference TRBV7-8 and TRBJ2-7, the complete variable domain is GAGVSQSPRYKVAKRGQDVALRCDPISGHVSLFWYQQALGQGPEFLTYFQNEAQLDKSGLPSDRFFAERPEGSVSTLKIQRTQQEDSAVYLCASSLGLVYEQYFGPGTRLTVT.

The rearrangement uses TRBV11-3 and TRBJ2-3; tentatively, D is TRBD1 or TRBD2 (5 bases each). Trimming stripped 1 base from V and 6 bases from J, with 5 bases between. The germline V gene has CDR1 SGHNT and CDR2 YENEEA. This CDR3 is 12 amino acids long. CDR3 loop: CASSLGGDTQYF. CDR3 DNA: TGTGCCAGCAGCTTAGGGGGGGATACGCAGTATTTT.

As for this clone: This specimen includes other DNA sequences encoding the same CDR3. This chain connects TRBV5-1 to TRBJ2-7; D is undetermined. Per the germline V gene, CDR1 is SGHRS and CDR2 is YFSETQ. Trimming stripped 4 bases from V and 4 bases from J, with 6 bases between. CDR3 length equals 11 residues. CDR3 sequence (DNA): TGCGCCAGCAGCCCCGGATACGAGCAGTACTTC. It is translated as CASSPGYEQYF.

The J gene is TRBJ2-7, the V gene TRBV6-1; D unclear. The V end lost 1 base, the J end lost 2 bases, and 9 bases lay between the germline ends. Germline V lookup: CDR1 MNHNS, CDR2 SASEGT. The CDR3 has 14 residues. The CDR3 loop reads CASSEVVETYEQYF. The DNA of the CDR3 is TGTGCCAGCAGTGAAGTCGTGGAAACCTACGAGCAGTACTTC.

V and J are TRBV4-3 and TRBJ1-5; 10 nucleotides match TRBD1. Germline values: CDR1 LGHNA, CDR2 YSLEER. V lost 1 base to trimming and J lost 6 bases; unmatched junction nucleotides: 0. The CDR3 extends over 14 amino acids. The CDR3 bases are TGCGCCAGCAGCCAAGGGACAGGGGGTCAGCCCCAGCATTTT. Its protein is CASSQGTGGQPQHF.

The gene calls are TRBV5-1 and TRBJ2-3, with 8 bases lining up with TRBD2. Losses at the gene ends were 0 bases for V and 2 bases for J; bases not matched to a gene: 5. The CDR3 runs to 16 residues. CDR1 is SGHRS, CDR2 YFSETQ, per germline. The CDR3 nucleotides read TGCGCCAGCAGCTTGGTTCTAGCGGGCTTCACAGATACGCAGTATTTT. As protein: CASSLVLAGFTDTQYF.

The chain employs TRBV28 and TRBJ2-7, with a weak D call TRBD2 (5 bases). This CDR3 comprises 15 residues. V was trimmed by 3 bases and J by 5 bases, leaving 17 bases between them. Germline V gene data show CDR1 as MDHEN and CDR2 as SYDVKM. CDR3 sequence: CASSFIGVVSDEQYF. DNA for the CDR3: TGTGCCAGCAGTTTTATCGGGGTAGTCTCGGACGAGCAGTACTTC.

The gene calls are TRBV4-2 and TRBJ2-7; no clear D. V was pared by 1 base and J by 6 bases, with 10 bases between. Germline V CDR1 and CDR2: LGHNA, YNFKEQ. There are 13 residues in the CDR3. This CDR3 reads CASSQVLASEQYF. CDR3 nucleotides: TGTGCCAGCAGCCAAGTCTTGGCATCCGAGCAGTACTTC.

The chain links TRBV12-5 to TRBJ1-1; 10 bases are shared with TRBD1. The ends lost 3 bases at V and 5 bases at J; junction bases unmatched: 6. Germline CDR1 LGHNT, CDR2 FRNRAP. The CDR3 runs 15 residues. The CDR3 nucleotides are TGTGCTAGTGGTTTCCCGGACAGGGGGTTGACTGAAGCTTTCTTT. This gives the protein CASGFPDRGLTEAFF.

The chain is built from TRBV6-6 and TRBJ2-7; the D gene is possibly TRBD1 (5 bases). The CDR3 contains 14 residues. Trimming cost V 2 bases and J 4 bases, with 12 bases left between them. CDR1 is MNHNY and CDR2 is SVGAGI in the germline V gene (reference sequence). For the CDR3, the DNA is TGTGCCAGCAGTTACCAGGGCAACTTTTACGAGCAGTACTTC. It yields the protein CASSYQGNFYEQYF.